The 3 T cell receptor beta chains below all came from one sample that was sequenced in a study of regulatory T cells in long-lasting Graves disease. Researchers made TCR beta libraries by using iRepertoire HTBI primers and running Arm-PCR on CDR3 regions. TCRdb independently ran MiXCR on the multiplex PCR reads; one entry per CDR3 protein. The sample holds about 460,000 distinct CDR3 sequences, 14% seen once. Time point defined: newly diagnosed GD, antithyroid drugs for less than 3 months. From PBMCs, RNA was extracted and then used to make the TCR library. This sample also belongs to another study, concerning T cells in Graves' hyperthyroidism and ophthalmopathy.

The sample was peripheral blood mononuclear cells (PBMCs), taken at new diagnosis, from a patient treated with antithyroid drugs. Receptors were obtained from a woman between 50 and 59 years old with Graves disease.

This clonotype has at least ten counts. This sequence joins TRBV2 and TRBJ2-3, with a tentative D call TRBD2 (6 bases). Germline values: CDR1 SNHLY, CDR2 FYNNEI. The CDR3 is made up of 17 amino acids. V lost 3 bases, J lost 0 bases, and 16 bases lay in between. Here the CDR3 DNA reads TGTGCCAGCAGTGAGACCGGGACTCCCTACAGCACAGATACGCAGTATTTT. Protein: CASSETGTPYSTDTQYF.

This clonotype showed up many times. The CDR3 sequence: CARNLGRRELVYEQYF. The CDR3 coding sequence is TGTGCCAGAAACCTCGGACGCAGGGAACTTGTCTACGAGCAGTACTTC. The chain combines TRBV6-1 with TRBJ2-7; the D gene is possibly TRBD1 (5 bases). The CDR3 has 16 residues. Germline V gene data show CDR1 as MNHNS and CDR2 as SASEGT. Trimming pared 9 bases from V and 3 bases from J, leaving 24 bases between.

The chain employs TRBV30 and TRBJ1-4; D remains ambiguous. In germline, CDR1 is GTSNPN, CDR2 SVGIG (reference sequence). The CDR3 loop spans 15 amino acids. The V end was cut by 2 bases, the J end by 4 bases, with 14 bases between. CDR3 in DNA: TGTGCCTGGAGTCCCGAACTGGGCGGTAATGAAAAACTGTTTTTT. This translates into CAWSPELGGNEKLFF. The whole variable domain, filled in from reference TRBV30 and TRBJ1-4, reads SQTIHQWPATLVQPVGSPLSLECTVEGTSNPNLYWYRQAAGRGLQLLFYSVGIGQISSEVPQNLSASRPQDRQFILSSKKLLLSDSGFYLCAWSPELGGNEKLFFGSGTQLSVL.